This TCR beta chain emerged from a study of blood T cell repertoires in COVID-19. Study overall: Some COVID-19 samples were acute and others convalescent; all came from the United States, Italy and Spain. Sources were T cells, B-cell-depleted T cells, or PBMCs; the material itself was cDNA or gDNA.

J gave up 1 base and V 2 bases, and 10 bases lay outside the gene matches. This CDR3 has 18 residues. Germline V gives CDR1 LGHNA, CDR2 YNFKEQ. The method was immunoSEQ multiplex PCR; TCRdb's version includes in-frame clones alone and lacks a portion of them. The sample consists of nearly 80,000 clones, 90% of them appearing once. The clonotype was recovered from a woman older than 75 with acute or convalescent COVID-19. The chain links TRBV4-2 to TRBJ2-7; TRBD1 aligns across 11 bases. Sequencing input: peripheral blood. The CDR3 region is CASSQRLGGTGGSYEQYF. CDR3 coding DNA: TGTGCCAGCAGCCAAAGACTTGGGGGGACAGGGGGGTCCTACGAGCAGTACTTC.